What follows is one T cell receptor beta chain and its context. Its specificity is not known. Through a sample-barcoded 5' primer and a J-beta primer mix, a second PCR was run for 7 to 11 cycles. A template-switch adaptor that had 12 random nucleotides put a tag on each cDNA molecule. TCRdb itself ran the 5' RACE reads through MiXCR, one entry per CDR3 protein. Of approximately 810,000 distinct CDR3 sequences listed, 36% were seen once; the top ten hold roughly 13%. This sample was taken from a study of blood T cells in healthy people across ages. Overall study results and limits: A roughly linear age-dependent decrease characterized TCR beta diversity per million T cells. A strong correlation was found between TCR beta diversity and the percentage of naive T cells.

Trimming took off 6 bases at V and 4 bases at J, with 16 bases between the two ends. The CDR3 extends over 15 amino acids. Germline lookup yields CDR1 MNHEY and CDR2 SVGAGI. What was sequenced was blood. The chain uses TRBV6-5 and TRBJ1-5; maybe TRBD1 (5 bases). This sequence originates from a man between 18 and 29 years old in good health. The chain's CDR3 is CASSPLGGTNQPQHF. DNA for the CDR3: TGTGCCAGCAGCCCCTTGGGGGGAACGAATCAGCCCCAGCATTTT.